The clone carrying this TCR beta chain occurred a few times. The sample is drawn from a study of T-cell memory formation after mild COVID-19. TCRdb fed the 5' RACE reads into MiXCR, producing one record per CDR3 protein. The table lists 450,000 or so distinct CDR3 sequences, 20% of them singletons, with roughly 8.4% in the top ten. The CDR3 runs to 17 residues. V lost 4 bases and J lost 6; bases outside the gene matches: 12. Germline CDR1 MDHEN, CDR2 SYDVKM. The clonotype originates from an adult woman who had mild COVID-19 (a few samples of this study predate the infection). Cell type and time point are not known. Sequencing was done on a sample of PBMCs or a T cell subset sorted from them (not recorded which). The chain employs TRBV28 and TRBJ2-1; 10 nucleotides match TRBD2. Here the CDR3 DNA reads TGTGCCAGCAGTTGGGCGATGGAACTAGCGGGACTCAATGAGCAGTTCTTC. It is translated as CASSWAMELAGLNEQFF. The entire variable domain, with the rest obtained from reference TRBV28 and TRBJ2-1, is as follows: DVKVTQSSRYLVKRTGEKVFLECVQDMDHENMFWYRQDPGLGLRLIYFSYDVKMKEKGDIPEGYSVSREKKERFSLILESASTNQTSMYLCASSWAMELAGLNEQFFGPGTRLTVL.